Below, 19 T cell receptor beta chains from the same sample are listed, as sequenced in a study of blood T cell repertoires in COVID-19. This table comes from immunoSEQ multiplex PCR, and its TCRdb copy is limited to in-frame clones, with some not included. The data hold 260,000 or so clones, with roughly 82% observed a single time. Sequenced sample: peripheral blood. These receptors all stem from a woman aged 65 to 85 with acute or convalescent COVID-19.

This chain connects TRBV6-1 to TRBJ2-7, with 7 bases identical to TRBD1. Germline V CDR1 and CDR2: MNHNS, SASEGT. J gave up 4 bases and V 2 bases, and 17 bases lay outside the gene matches. The CDR3 has 18 residues. CDR3: CASSEIFRSGQANYEQYF. The CDR3 region has the DNA TGTGCCAGCAGTGAAATATTTAGGAGCGGACAGGCGAATTACGAGCAGTACTTC.

This chain's CDR3 is CASSQFYQGETQYF. The CDR3, as DNA: TGTGCCAGCAGCCAATTTTATCAGGGAGAGACCCAGTACTTC. This chain joins TRBV14 and TRBJ2-5, with D perhaps matching TRBD1 (5 bases). Germline-derived CDR1 and CDR2 are SGHDN and FVKESK. There are 14 residues in the CDR3. V lost 2 bases and J 4 bases, leaving 11 bases between the germline ends.

The chain links TRBV19 to TRBJ1-2; 10 nucleotides align to TRBD1. This CDR3 has 15 residues. Germline-derived CDR1 and CDR2 are LNHDA and SQIVND (reference sequence). J gave up 4 bases and V 5 bases, and 7 bases lay outside the gene matches. CDR3 amino acids: CASSARQGAGYGYTF. The DNA for the CDR3 is TGTGCCAGTAGTGCCCGACAGGGGGCCGGCTATGGCTACACCTTC.

The V and J genes are TRBV6-2 or TRBV6-3 and TRBJ1-5; 9 bases align to TRBD1. The CDR3 runs 18 residues. The V and J ends lost 2 bases and 0 bases, in that order; junction bases with no gene match: 8. The germline gives CDR1 MNHEY, CDR2 SVGEGT. CDR3: CASSYARTGDSSNQPQHF. The DNA of the CDR3 is TGTGCCAGCAGTTACGCCAGGACAGGGGACAGTAGCAATCAGCCCCAGCATTTT.

This clone has just one count. The chain links TRBV10-1 to TRBJ1-1; perhaps TRBD1 as D (5 bases). This CDR3 has 13 residues. The germline V gene encodes CDR1 WNHNN and CDR2 SYGVQD (reference sequence). Trimming took 7 bases from V and 1 from J, leaving 10 bases between them. CDR3 protein: CASTFGGNTEAFF. In DNA form, the CDR3 reads TGCGCCAGCACCTTCGGGGGGAACACTGAAGCTTTCTTT.

This rearrangement joins TRBV28 to TRBJ1-5, with D possibly TRBD1 on 6 matching bases. Per germline, CDR1 MDHEN and CDR2 SYDVKM. This CDR3 is built from 15 residues. Trimming removed 7 bases at V and 5 bases at J, with 18 bases between. For the CDR3, the DNA is TGTGCCAGCACCCTAGGAGGACGGACAGATCAGCCCCAGCATTTT. As protein: CASTLGGRTDQPQHF.

The CDR3: CASMRDRANTEAFF. The DNA for the CDR3 is TGTGCCAGCATGCGGGACAGGGCGAACACTGAAGCTTTCTTT. This chain connects TRBV28 to TRBJ1-1; the match to TRBD1 covers 9 bases. Losses at the gene ends were 7 bases for V and 1 base for J; bases not matched to a gene: 4. The CDR3 contains 14 residues. Per the germline V gene, CDR1 is MDHEN and CDR2 is SYDVKM. Looking up the rest from reference TRBV28 and TRBJ1-1 gives the full variable domain: DVKVTQSSRYLVKRTGEKVFLECVQDMDHENMFWYRQDPGLGLRLIYFSYDVKMKEKGDIPEGYSVSREKKERFSLILESASTNQTSMYLCASMRDRANTEAFFGQGTRLTVV.

The chain joins TRBV6-4 to TRBJ1-5, with D perhaps matching TRBD1 (6 bases). Germline CDR1 reads MRHNA; CDR2 reads SNTAGT. CDR3 length: 15 residues. V lost 0 bases, J lost 7 bases, and 13 bases lay in between. As DNA, the CDR3 is TGTGCCAGCAGTGACTCGTCAGGGGTCGGCCAGCCCCAGCATTTT. Translated, it gives CASSDSSGVGQPQHF.

The J gene is TRBJ1-3, the V gene TRBV28; D not certain. The germline V gene encodes CDR1 MDHEN and CDR2 SYDVKM. The CDR3 has 15 residues. With 3 bases removed from V and 0 bases from J, the gap between germline ends came to 9 bases. CDR3 DNA: TGTGCCAGCAGTTTCCCAGGACTCTCTGGAAACACCATATATTTT. It encodes CASSFPGLSGNTIYF.

This clone was seen a single time. J is TRBJ1-1 and V is TRBV6-2 or TRBV6-3, with D possibly being TRBD1 (6 bases). The CDR3 is 18 amino acids. Germline lookup yields CDR1 MNHEY and CDR2 SVGEGT. Trimming shortened V by 2 bases and J by 1 base, and 20 bases separated the two germline ends. CDR3 region: CASSYEISLRGWNTEAFF. CDR3 DNA: TGTGCCAGCAGTTACGAGATTTCCCTCAGGGGTTGGAACACTGAAGCTTTCTTT.

V usage is TRBV10-3 and J usage is TRBJ1-5, with TRBD1 matching over 8 bases. J was trimmed by 9 bases and V by 11 bases; bases with no gene match: 9. The CDR3 covers 12 residues. CDR1 is ENHRY and CDR2 is SYGVKD in the germline V gene. The CDR3 DNA follows: TGTGCCTCGACGACAGGGGCAGGGCCCCAGCATTTT. It is translated as CASTTGAGPQHF.

With respect to this clone: In the same sample, other DNA sequences code for this CDR3. CDR3 in DNA: TGTGCCAGCAGTCCAGACAGAAACTATGGCTACACCTTC. This sequence encodes CASSPDRNYGYTF. The chain uses TRBV2 and TRBJ1-2; D might be TRBD1 (5 bases). This CDR3 contains 13 residues. Germline-derived CDR1 and CDR2 are SNHLY and FYNNEI. V lost 5 bases and J 2 bases, leaving 9 bases between the germline ends. Full variable domain (remainder filled in from reference TRBV2 and TRBJ1-2): EPEVTQTPSHQVTQMGQEVILRCVPISNHLYFYWYRQILGQKVEFLVSFYNNEISEKSEIFDDQFSVERPDGSNFTLKIRSTKLEDSAMYFCASSPDRNYGYTFGSGTRLTVV.

This clone was counted a single time. V and J are TRBV29-1 and TRBJ2-2, with 12 bases matching TRBD2. The junction had 10 bases not matched to a gene; V was cut back by 6 bases and J by 8 bases. Germline CDR1 and CDR2: SQVTM and ANQGSEA. The CDR3 runs to 15 residues. CDR3 nucleotide sequence: TGCAGCGTCCGAAGCACTAGCGGGGGGTTTGGGGAGCTGTTTTTT. This sequence encodes CSVRSTSGGFGELFF.

The V and J genes are TRBV10-3 and TRBJ2-1; 7 positions match TRBD1. Germline trimming cut 2 bases from V and 5 bases from J; bases unmatched to any gene: 6. This CDR3 contains 15 residues. CDR1 ENHRY and CDR2 SYGVKD come from the germline V gene. CDR3 residues: CAISEDGTAHNEQFF. Written as DNA, the CDR3 is TGTGCCATCAGTGAGGACGGGACAGCCCACAATGAGCAGTTCTTC.

This clone appeared a single time. The chain uses TRBV28 and TRBJ2-3; 9 nucleotides agree with TRBD1. CDR1 MDHEN and CDR2 SYDVKM come from the germline V gene. CDR3 length: 15 residues. The V gene end was trimmed by 6 bases and the J gene end by 6 bases; junction bases not matched to a gene: 10. The CDR3 region has the DNA TGTGCCAGCAGCGGGACAGGGAGAATCGGGGATACGCAGTATTTT. Protein product: CASSGTGRIGDTQYF.

The V and J genes are TRBV15 and TRBJ2-4, with D perhaps TRBD1 (6 bases). Trimming removed 8 bases at V and 0 bases at J, with 11 bases between. CDR1 and CDR2 (germline): LNHNV, YYDKDF (reference sequence). This CDR3 has 14 residues. CDR3 DNA: TGTGCCACCGCGGACAGAGTAGCCAAAAACATTCAGTACTTC. It specifies CATADRVAKNIQYF.

The chain employs TRBV19 and TRBJ2-7; TRBD1 matches 7 bases. Germline V gene sequence: CDR1 LNHDA, CDR2 SQIVND (reference sequence). J gave up 1 base and V 5 bases, and 11 bases lay outside the gene matches. This CDR3 is built from 16 residues. The CDR3 DNA is TGTGCCAGTAGTGGAACAGGGACAGCCTCGTCCTACGAGCAGTACTTC. It translates to CASSGTGTASSYEQYF.

The chain is built from TRBV27 and TRBJ1-2; D perhaps matches TRBD1 (5 bases). CDR3 length: 13 residues. V was pared by 5 bases and J by 2 bases, with 9 bases between. Germline loops: CDR1 MNHEY, CDR2 SMNVEV (reference sequence). Written as DNA, the CDR3 is TGTGCCAGCAGTCCACAGGAGAACTATGGCTACACCTTC. It yields the protein CASSPQENYGYTF.

The chain is built from TRBV20-1 and TRBJ2-6, with 7 bases fitting TRBD1. The CDR3 covers 19 residues. CDR1 and CDR2 (germline): DFQATT, SNEGSKA (reference sequence). With V trimmed by 3 bases and J by 0 bases, 14 bases remained unmatched. The CDR3 sequence: CSASNPRGTASSGANVLTF. The CDR3 DNA is TGCAGTGCTAGTAATCCAAGGGGGACAGCGAGCTCTGGGGCCAACGTCCTGACTTTC.